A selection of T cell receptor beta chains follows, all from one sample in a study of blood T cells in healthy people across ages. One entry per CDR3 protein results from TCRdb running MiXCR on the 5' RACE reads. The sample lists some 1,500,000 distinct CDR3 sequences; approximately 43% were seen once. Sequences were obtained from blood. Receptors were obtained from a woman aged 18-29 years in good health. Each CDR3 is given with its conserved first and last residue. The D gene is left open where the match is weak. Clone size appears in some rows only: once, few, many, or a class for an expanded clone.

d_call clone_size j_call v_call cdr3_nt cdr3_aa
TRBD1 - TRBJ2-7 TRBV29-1 TGCAGCGTTGATTTGGGACAGGGATCCTACGAGCAGTACTTC CSVDLGQGSYEQYF
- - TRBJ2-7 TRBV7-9 TGTGCCAGCAGCCCCGACAATAATGAGCAGTACTTC CASSPDNNEQYF
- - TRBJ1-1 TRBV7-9 TGTGCCAGCAGCTTAGTGCGACAAGCTCCTGAAGCTTTCTTT CASSLVRQAPEAFF
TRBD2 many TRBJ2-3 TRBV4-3 TGCGCCAGCAGCCAAGGGACTAGCGGGAGAACAGATACGCAGTATTTT CASSQGTSGRTDTQYF
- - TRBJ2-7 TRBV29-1 TGCAGCGTTGAAAGACTACCGGGGGAGCAGTACTTC CSVERLPGEQYF
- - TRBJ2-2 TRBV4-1 TGCGCCAGCAGCCCCTTCAACCGGAACACCGGGGAGCTGTTTTTT CASSPFNRNTGELFF
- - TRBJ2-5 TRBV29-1 TGCAGCTGGACAGTCCAAGAGACCCAGTACTTC CSWTVQETQYF
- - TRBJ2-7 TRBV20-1 TGCAGTGCTATCAGGGACGACTACGAGCAGTACTTC CSAIRDDYEQYF
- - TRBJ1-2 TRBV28 TGTGCCAGCAGTTTCAGGGTCTATGGCTACACCTTC CASSFRVYGYTF
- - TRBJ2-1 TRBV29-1 TGCAGCGTTGAATGGAGGAGATCAGACAATGAGCAGTTCTTC CSVEWRRSDNEQFF
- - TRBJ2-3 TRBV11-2 TGTGCCAGCAGCGTAGTCCGCCAAGGGGATACGCAGTATTTT CASSVVRQGDTQYF
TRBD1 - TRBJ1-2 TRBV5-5 TGTGCCAGCAGCGATATGCCGGGACAGGATAATGGCTACACCTTC CASSDMPGQDNGYTF
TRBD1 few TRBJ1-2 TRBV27 TGTGCCAGCAGTTTCGCAGGGGGCGCCTATGGCTACACCTTC CASSFAGGAYGYTF
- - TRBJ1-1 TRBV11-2 TGTGCCAGCAGCTTCGCGGTCTGGTGGAGGGGTCTGGGCACTGAAGCTTTCTTT CASSFAVWWRGLGTEAFF
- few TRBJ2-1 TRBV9 TGTGCCAGCAGCGTAGCTATGGTTACGGTGCGTCGGAGTGAGCAGTTCTTC CASSVAMVTVRRSEQFF
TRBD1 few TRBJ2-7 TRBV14 TGTGCCAGCAGCCACCGGACAGGGCCGAGCTCCTACGAGCAGTACTTC CASSHRTGPSSYEQYF
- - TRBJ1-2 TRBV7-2 TGTGCCAGCAGCTCACAGGTGAACTATGGCTACACCTTC CASSSQVNYGYTF
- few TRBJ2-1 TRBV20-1 TGCAGTGCTAGTGTTGGGGGACCAGCCCCTTACAATGAGCAGTTCTTC CSASVGGPAPYNEQFF
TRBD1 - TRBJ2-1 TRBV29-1 TGCAGCGTTGTAGGGACAGGTTACAATGAGCAGTTCTTC CSVVGTGYNEQFF
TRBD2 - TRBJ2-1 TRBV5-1 TGCGCCAGCAGCTTGGGACTAGCGCAGTCCTACAATGAGCAGTTCTTC CASSLGLAQSYNEQFF
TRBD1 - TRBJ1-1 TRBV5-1 TGCGCCAGCAGCATGGACAGGTCCACTGAAGCTTTCTTT CASSMDRSTEAFF
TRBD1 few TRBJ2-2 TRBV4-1 TGCGCCAGCAGCCGGGGACAGGGTACTCATAACACCGGGGAGCTGTTTTTT CASSRGQGTHNTGELFF
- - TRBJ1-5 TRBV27 TGTGCCAGCACCCCGGACAGTTTTAGCAATCAGCCCCAGCATTTT CASTPDSFSNQPQHF
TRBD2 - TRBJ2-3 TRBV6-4 TGTGCCAGCAGTGGACTAGCGGGGGGCGGAGATACGCAGTATTTT CASSGLAGGGDTQYF
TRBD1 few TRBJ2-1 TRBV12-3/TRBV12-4 TGTGCCAGCAGCAAGGGGGCCACCTACAATGAGCAGTTCTTC CASSKGATYNEQFF
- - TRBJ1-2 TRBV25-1 TGTGCCAGCAGTGAATATTCCGGCGGCTACACCTTC CASSEYSGGYTF
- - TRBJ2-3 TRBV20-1 TGCAGTGCTGAGGTCCCTCAGGACGGCGATACGCAGTATTTT CSAEVPQDGDTQYF
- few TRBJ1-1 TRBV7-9 TGTGCCACCTCGCGTCAAGGGAGGGAGGGCACTGAAGCTTTCTTT CATSRQGREGTEAFF
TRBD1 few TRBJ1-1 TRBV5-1 TGCGCCAGCAGCTTGGCGGGACAGACGAACACTGAAGCTTTCTTT CASSLAGQTNTEAFF
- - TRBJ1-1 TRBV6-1 TGTGCCAGCAGTGAAGTCTGGGGGAGATACACTGAAGCTTTCTTT CASSEVWGRYTEAFF
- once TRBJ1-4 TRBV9 TGTGCCAGCAGCGGGGACCAGGGGAGAGAAAAACTGTTTTTT CASSGDQGREKLFF
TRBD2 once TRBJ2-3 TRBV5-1 TGCGCCAGCAGCTGGCGGACTAGCGGGGACACAGATACGCAGTATTTT CASSWRTSGDTDTQYF
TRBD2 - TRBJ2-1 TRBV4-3 TGCGCCAGCAGCCAATATCAAGCGGGGGCTTCCTACGAGCAGTTCTTC CASSQYQAGASYEQFF
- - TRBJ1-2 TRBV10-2 TGCGCCAGCAGTGAGTGGCGAGACGGAAACTATGGCTACACCTTC CASSEWRDGNYGYTF
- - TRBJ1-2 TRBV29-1 TGCAGTTCGGGGGACGGACATCCCTATGGCTACACCTTC CSSGDGHPYGYTF
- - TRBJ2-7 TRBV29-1 TGCAGCGTTGATTTAGGACGAGGAGGGGTCAATGAGCAGTACTTC CSVDLGRGGVNEQYF
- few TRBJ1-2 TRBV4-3 TGCGCCAGCAGCCAAGAATTAGACCCCCAGCGTGGCTACACCTTC CASSQELDPQRGYTF
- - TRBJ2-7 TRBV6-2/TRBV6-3 TGTGCCGCCAGAAACAGGCACCCAAGCTCCTACGAGCAGTACTTC CAARNRHPSSYEQYF
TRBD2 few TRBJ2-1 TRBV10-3 TGTGCCATCAGTGAGTCGAGGAGCGGGGGTTCCTACAATGAGCAGTTCTTC CAISESRSGGSYNEQFF
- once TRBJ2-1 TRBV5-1 TGCGCCAGCAGCTTGGAGTCAGGGGACAATGAGCAGTTCTTC CASSLESGDNEQFF
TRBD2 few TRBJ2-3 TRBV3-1 TGTGCCAGCAGCCAAGAGAGGGCTAGCGGGGCCCTAGATACGCAGTATTTT CASSQERASGALDTQYF
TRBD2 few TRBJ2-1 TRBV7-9 TGTGCCAGCAGCTCTAAGCGGGAGACCAATGAGCAGTTCTTC CASSSKRETNEQFF
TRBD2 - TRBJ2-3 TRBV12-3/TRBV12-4 TGTGCGTCTTCATGGGGGGGGAGCACAGATACGCAGTATTTT CASSWGGSTDTQYF
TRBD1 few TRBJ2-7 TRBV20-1 TGCAGTGCCGAGGACAGGCGCACGGGTACAGGTTACGAGCAGTACTTC CSAEDRRTGTGYEQYF
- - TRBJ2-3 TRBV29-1 TGCAGCGTTGAAATCCGGCCTTCTAGCACAGATACGCAGTATTTT CSVEIRPSSTDTQYF
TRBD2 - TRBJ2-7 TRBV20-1 TGCAGTGCTAGAATGGCGGGAGGGACCTACGAGCAGTACTTC CSARMAGGTYEQYF
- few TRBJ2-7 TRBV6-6 TGTGCCAGCAGTTATGACAGGTCGGCATACGAGCAGTACTTC CASSYDRSAYEQYF
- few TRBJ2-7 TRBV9 TGTGCCAGCAGCGTACTTCCACAATCCTACGAGCAGTACTTC CASSVLPQSYEQYF
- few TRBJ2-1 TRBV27 TGTGCCATCAGTTTTAGCTCTCGGACCTACAATGAGCAGTTCTTC CAISFSSRTYNEQFF
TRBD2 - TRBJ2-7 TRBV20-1 TGCAGTGCTAGAGATCGGGAGGGGTGGGACGAGCAGTACTTC CSARDREGWDEQYF
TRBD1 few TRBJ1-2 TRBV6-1 TGTGCCAGCAGTGACCGGACAGGGGGCTGGGGATATGGCTACACCTTC CASSDRTGGWGYGYTF
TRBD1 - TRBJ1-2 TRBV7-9 TGTGCCAGCAGCTTGCTGAGCACAGGGGACTATGGCTACACCTTC CASSLLSTGDYGYTF
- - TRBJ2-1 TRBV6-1 TGTGCCAGCAGAGAACCTACCGGGTCCCAACGCTATGAGCAGTTCTTC CASREPTGSQRYEQFF
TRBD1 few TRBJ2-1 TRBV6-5 TGTGCCAGCAAACCGCTTGACAGGGGAAATGAGCAGTTCTTC CASKPLDRGNEQFF
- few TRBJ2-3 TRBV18 TGTGCCAGCTCACCACCTGAGGGAACTAGCACAGATACGCAGTATTTT CASSPPEGTSTDTQYF